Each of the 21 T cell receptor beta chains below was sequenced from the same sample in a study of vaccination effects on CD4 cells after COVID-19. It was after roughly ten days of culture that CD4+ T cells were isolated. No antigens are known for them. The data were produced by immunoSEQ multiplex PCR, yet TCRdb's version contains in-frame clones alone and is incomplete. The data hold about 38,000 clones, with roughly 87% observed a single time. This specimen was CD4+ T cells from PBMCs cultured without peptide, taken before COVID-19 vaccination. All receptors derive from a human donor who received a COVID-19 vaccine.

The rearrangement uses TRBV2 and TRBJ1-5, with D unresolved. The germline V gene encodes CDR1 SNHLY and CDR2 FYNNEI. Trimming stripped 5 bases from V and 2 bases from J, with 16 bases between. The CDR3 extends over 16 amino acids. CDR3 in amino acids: CASSPWTRNGNQPQHF. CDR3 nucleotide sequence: TGTGCCAGCAGTCCGTGGACCCGCAATGGCAATCAGCCCCAGCATTTT.

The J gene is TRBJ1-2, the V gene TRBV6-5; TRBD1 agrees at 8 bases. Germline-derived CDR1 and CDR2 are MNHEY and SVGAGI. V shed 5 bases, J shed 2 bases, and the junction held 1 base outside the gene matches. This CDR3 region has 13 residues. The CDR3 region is CASSRQGNYGYTF. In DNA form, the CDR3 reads TGTGCCAGCAGTCGACAGGGGAACTATGGCTACACCTTC.

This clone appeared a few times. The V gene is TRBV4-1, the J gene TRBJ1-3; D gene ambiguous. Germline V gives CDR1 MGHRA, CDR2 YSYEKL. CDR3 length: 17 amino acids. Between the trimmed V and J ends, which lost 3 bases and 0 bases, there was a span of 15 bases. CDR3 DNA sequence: TGCGCCAGCAGCCACCCCGGGCAGACCTACTCTGGAAACACCATATATTTT. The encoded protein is CASSHPGQTYSGNTIYF.

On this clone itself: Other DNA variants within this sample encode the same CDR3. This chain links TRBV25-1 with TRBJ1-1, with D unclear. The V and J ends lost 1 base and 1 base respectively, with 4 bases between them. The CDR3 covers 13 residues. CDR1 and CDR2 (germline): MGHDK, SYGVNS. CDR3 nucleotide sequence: TGTGCCAGCAGTGAATGGGCGAACACTGAAGCTTTCTTT. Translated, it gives CASSEWANTEAFF. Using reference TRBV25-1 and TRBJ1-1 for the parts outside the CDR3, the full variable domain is EADIYQTPRYLVIGTGKKITLECSQTMGHDKMYWYQQDPGMELHLIHYSYGVNSTEKGDLSSESTVSRIRTEHFPLTLESARPSHTSQYLCASSEWANTEAFFGQGTRLTVV.

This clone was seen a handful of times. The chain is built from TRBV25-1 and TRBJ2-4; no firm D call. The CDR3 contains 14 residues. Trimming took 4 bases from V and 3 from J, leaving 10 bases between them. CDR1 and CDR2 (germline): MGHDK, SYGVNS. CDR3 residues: CASSVTSSKNIQYF. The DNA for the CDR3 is TGTGCCAGCAGTGTAACCTCGAGCAAAAACATTCAGTACTTC.

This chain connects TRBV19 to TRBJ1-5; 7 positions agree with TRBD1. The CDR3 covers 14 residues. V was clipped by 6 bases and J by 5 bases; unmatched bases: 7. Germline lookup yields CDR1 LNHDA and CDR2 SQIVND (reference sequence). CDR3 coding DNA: TGTGCCAGTAGACCGCTTCAGGGGGATCAGCCCCAGCATTTT. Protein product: CASRPLQGDQPQHF.

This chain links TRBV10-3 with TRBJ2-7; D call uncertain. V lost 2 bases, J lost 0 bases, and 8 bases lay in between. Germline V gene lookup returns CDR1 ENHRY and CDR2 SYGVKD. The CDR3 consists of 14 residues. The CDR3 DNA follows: TGTGCCATCAGTGAGGGCCAGAGCTCCTACGAGCAGTACGTC. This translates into CAISEGQSSYEQYV.

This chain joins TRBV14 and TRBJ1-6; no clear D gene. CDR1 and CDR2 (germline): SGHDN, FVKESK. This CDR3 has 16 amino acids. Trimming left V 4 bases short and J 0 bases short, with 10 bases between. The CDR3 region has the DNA TGTGCCAGCAGCCGAGACATACTCTCCTATAATTCACCCCTCCACTTT. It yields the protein CASSRDILSYNSPLHF.

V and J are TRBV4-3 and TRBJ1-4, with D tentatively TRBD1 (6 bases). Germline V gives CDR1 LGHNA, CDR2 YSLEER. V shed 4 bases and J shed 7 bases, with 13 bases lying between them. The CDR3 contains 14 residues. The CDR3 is CASSPPGEGEKLFF. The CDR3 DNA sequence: TGCGCCAGCAGCCCCCCAGGGGAAGGTGAAAAACTGTTTTTT.

CDR3 coding DNA: TGTGCCAGCAGAACCGGGACCGCAACCGGGGAGCTGTTTTTT. Translated, it gives CASRTGTATGELFF. The rearrangement joins TRBV6-5 to TRBJ2-2; D possibly matches TRBD1 or TRBD2 (5 bases each). V shed 6 bases and J shed 5 bases, with 13 bases lying between them. This CDR3 comprises 14 residues. CDR1 MNHEY and CDR2 SVGAGI come from the germline V gene.

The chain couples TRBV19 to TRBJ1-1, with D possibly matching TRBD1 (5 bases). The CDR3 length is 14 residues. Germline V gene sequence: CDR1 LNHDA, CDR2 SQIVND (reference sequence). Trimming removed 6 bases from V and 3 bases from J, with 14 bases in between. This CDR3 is CASRWDGKYTEAFF. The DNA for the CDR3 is TGTGCCAGTAGATGGGACGGCAAGTACACTGAAGCTTTCTTT.

The CDR3 is CASSHSPWGAASSYEQYV. Written as DNA, the CDR3 is TGTGCCAGCAGCCACTCCCCCTGGGGGGCAGCAAGCTCCTACGAGCAGTACGTC. The V gene is TRBV7-9, the J gene TRBJ2-7; perhaps D is TRBD1 or TRBD2 (6 bases each). The CDR3 has 18 amino acids. Per germline, CDR1 SEHNR and CDR2 FQNEAQ (reference sequence). The V and J ends lost 5 bases and 0 bases respectively, with 23 bases between them.

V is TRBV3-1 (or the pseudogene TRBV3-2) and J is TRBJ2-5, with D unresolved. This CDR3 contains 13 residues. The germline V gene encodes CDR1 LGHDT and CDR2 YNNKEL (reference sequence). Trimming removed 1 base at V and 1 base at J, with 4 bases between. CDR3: CASSQAVQETQYF. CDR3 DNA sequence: TGTGCCAGCAGCCAAGCAGTCCAAGAGACCCAGTACTTC.

The CDR3 spells CASSDWGYEQYV. CDR3 nucleotide sequence: TGTGCCAGCAGTGACTGGGGGTACGAGCAGTACGTC. The chain uses TRBV2 and TRBJ2-7, with D possibly being TRBD1 or TRBD2 (5 bases each). Trimming stripped 3 bases from V and 4 bases from J, with 7 bases between. CDR1 and CDR2 (germline): SNHLY, FYNNEI. CDR3 length: 12 residues.

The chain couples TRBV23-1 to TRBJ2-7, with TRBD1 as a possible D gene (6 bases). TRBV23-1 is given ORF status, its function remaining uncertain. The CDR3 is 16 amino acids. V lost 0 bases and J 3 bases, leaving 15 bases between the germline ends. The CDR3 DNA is TGCGCCAGCAGTCAATCCTCAGGGGACCTCATCTACGAGCAGTACGTC. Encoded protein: CASSQSSGDLIYEQYV.

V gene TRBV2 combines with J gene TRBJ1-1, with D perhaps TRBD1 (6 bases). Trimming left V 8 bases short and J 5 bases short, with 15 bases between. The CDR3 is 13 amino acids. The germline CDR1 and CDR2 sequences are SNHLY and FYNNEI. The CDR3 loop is CASANRRGTEAFF. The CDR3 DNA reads TGTGCCAGCGCCAACAGAAGGGGGACTGAAGCTTTCTTT.

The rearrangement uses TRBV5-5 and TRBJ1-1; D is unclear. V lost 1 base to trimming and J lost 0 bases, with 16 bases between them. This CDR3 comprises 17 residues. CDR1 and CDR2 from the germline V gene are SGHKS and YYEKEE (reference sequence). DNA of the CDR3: TGTGCCAGCAGCTTGTCTAGGAGACTGCCTGTGAACACTGAAGCTTTCTTT. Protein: CASSLSRRLPVNTEAFF.

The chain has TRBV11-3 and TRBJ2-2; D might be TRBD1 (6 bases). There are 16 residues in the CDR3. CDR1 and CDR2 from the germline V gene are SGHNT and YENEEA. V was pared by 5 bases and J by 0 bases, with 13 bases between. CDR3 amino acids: CASSKGHLSNTGELFF. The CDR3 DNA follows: TGTGCCAGCAGCAAGGGACACCTATCGAACACCGGGGAGCTGTTTTTT.

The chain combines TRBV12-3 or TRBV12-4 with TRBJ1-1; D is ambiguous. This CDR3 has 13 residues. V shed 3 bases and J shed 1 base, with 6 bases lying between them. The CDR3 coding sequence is TGTGCCAGCAGTTTTTCCCGGAACACTGAAGCTTTCTTT. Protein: CASSFSRNTEAFF.

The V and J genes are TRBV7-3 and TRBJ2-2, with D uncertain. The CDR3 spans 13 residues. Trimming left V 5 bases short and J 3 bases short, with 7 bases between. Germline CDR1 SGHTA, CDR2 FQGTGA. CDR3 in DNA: TGTGCCAGCAGCCTAAGGGACACCGGGGAGCTGTTTTTT. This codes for CASSLRDTGELFF.

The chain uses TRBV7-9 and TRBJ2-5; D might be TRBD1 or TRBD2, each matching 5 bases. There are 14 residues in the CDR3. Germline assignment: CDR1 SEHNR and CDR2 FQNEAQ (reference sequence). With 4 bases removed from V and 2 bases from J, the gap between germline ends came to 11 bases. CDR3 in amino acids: CASSSPRGQETQYF. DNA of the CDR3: TGTGCCAGCAGCTCCCCGAGGGGACAAGAGACCCAGTACTTC.